The text below deals with one T cell receptor beta chain. Its matching antigen is unknown. This sample was included in a study of T cells after posttransplantation cyclophosphamide. Points from the study as a whole: Donor CD8+ memory clones often dominated recipient blood repertoires at later times. Recipient CMV seropositivity and CMV reactivation strongly tracked TRB clonality.

The assay was immunoSEQ multiplex PCR, and TCRdb's table has in-frame clones only and misses some. The profile shows about 52,000 clones, approximately 94% of them singletons. With 5 bases removed from V and 6 bases from J, the gap between germline ends came to 17 bases. The CDR3 length is 15 residues. Germline CDR1 MDHEN, CDR2 SYDVKM. Sequences were obtained from PBMCs. The clonotype originates from a woman aged 25 to 39 in good health and a related stem cell transplant donor. The J gene is TRBJ2-4, the V gene TRBV28; D may be TRBD1 (6 bases). CDR3 amino acids: CASSGTGNRGNIQYF. CDR3 nucleotide sequence: TGTGCCAGCAGTGGCACAGGGAACCGAGGAAACATTCAGTACTTC.